These 18 T cell receptor beta chains originate from one sample sequenced in a study of T cell responses to AZD1222 COVID-19 vaccine. Sequenced by immunoSEQ multiplex PCR; TCRdb stores in-frame clones only, minus some. In the table there are 200,000 or so clones, more than 75% of which are singletons. The sequencing here drew on peripheral blood, taken on day 0 of MenACWY control vaccination. Source of these receptors: an adult in good health.

The chain is built from TRBV5-1 and TRBJ2-5; 11 bases agree with TRBD1. V was clipped by 0 bases and J by 5 bases; unmatched bases: 3. The germline V gene has CDR1 SGHRS and CDR2 YFSETQ. The CDR3 is 15 amino acids. As DNA, the CDR3 is TGCGCCAGCAGCTTGGATCGGGACAGGGGGGAGACCCAGTACTTC. The encoded protein is CASSLDRDRGETQYF. Filled out from reference TRBV5-1 and TRBJ2-5, the complete variable domain reads KAGVTQTPRYLIKTRGQQVTLSCSPISGHRSVSWYQQTPGQGLQFLFEYFSETQRNKGNFPGRFSGRQFSNSRSEMNVSTLELGDSALYLCASSLDRDRGETQYFGPGTRLLVL.

The chain employs TRBV3-1 (or the pseudogene TRBV3-2) and TRBJ1-3; D uncertain. CDR1 is LGHDT, CDR2 YNNKEL, per germline (reference sequence). This CDR3 region has 12 residues. V was cut by 4 bases and J by 1 base, with 2 bases left in between. The CDR3 nucleotides are TGTGCCAGCAGCCCTTCTGGAAACACCATATATTTT. Encoded protein: CASSPSGNTIYF.

V usage is TRBV19 and J usage is TRBJ2-2; unclear D gene. Germline V CDR1 and CDR2: LNHDA, SQIVND (reference sequence). The CDR3 is 13 residues long. The ends were cut back, 7 bases at V and 0 bases at J, with 6 bases in the middle. The CDR3 DNA sequence: TGTGCCAGTACCGACCCGAACACCGGGGAGCTGTTTTTT. Protein: CASTDPNTGELFF.

This chain uses TRBV9 with TRBJ2-1; TRBD2 matches 9 bases. Germline CDR1 is SGDLS and CDR2 is YYNGEE. With V trimmed by 4 bases and J by 7 bases, 12 bases remained unmatched. This CDR3 is built from 16 residues. The CDR3 nucleotides are TGTGCCAGCAGCCCAAGCGGCTGGCGGGAGGGGAATGAGCAGTTCTTC. Encoded protein: CASSPSGWREGNEQFF.

The count of this clone is one. The chain carries TRBV6-4 and TRBJ2-3; D not resolved. Trimming left V 2 bases short and J 2 bases short, with 8 bases between. Germline V gene data show CDR1 as MRHNA and CDR2 as SNTAGT. The CDR3 is 14 amino acids. The CDR3 coding sequence is TGTGCCAGCAGTGACGGCGAGGCCACAGATACGCAGTATTTT. Its translation is CASSDGEATDTQYF.

Of note for this clone: One junction end disagrees with the germline gene, perhaps due to a read error. The chain recombines TRBV11-1 with TRBJ1-1; 8 bases line up with TRBD1. Germline V gene lookup returns CDR1 SGHAT and CDR2 FQDESV (reference sequence). The CDR3 contains 9 residues. The CDR3 reads CASGQGGSF. The CDR3 nucleotides read TGTGCCAGCGGACAGGGCGGGTCTTTT.

J is TRBJ2-5 and V is TRBV5-4; D is uncertain. CDR1 is SGHNT, CDR2 YYREEE, per germline (reference sequence). The V gene lost 4 bases and the J gene lost 2 bases, with 9 bases spanning the gap. CDR3 size: 13 residues. The CDR3 here is CASSPAVQETQYF. CDR3 in DNA: TGTGCCAGCAGCCCCGCAGTACAAGAGACCCAGTACTTC. Looking up the rest from reference TRBV5-4 and TRBJ2-5 gives the full variable domain: ETGVTQSPTHLIKTRGQQVTLRCSSQSGHNTVSWYQQALGQGPQFIFQYYREEENGRGNFPPRFSGLQFPNYSSELNVNALELDDSALYLCASSPAVQETQYFGPGTRLLVL.

This chain connects TRBV18 to TRBJ2-7; TRBD1 agrees at 7 bases. This CDR3 has 15 residues. Trimming at V came to 4 bases and at J to 1 base, leaving 7 bases not matched to a gene. In germline, CDR1 is KGHSH, CDR2 LQKENI. The CDR3 nucleotides read TGTGCCAGCTCACTTCAAGGGGGCGGTTCCTACGAGCAGTACTTC. Protein: CASSLQGGGSYEQYF.

CDR3 sequence (DNA): TGTGCCTGGCTTATTCACAGGGGTCGGACCGGGGGCACTGAAGCTTTCTTT. Its translation: CAWLIHRGRTGGTEAFF. The chain carries TRBV30 and TRBJ1-1, with TRBD1 identical over 7 bases. The CDR3 runs 17 residues. Trimming cost V 5 bases and J 4 bases; bases outside gene matches: 19. Per germline, CDR1 GTSNPN and CDR2 SVGIG (reference sequence). Variable domain in full (rest from reference TRBV30 and TRBJ1-1): SQTIHQWPATLVQPVGSPLSLECTVEGTSNPNLYWYRQAAGRGLQLLFYSVGIGQISSEVPQNLSASRPQDRQFILSSKKLLLSDSGFYLCAWLIHRGRTGGTEAFFGQGTRLTVV.

This clone has just one count. V and J are TRBV5-8 and TRBJ1-2; 10 bases map to TRBD1. This CDR3 comprises 17 residues. CDR1 is SGHTS and CDR2 is YDEGEE in the germline V gene. The trim removed 5 bases at V and 5 bases at J, leaving 15 bases unmatched. CDR3 amino acids: CASSSASGQGTWYGYTF. The DNA of the CDR3 is TGTGCCAGCAGTTCCGCCTCGGGACAGGGGACTTGGTATGGCTACACCTTC. The complete variable domain, with remaining parts taken from reference TRBV5-8 and TRBJ1-2, reads EAGVTQSPTHLIKTRGQQATLRCSPISGHTSVYWYQQALGLGLQFLLWYDEGEERNRGNFPPRFSGRQFPNYSSELNVNALELEDSALYLCASSSASGQGTWYGYTFGSGTRLTVV.

This chain joins TRBV3-1 (or the pseudogene TRBV3-2) and TRBJ1-1; D unresolved. Germline V gene data show CDR1 as LGHDT and CDR2 as YNNKEL (reference sequence). The CDR3 is 14 amino acids. Trimming took off 0 bases at V and 0 bases at J, with 5 bases between the two ends. CDR3 nucleotides: TGTGCCAGCAGCCAAGAAATCCTGAACACTGAAGCTTTCTTT. Translating it yields CASSQEILNTEAFF.

The chain recombines TRBV6-1 with TRBJ1-5, with D unresolved. The germline V and J ends were trimmed by 2 bases and 5 bases, with 7 bases remaining between them. Germline V gene lookup returns CDR1 MNHNS and CDR2 SASEGT. The CDR3 is 13 amino acids. The CDR3 nucleotides are TGTGCCAGCAGTGAAACTTCCGATCAGCCCCAGCATTTT. This sequence encodes CASSETSDQPQHF.

The chain links TRBV3-1 (or the pseudogene TRBV3-2) to TRBJ2-7, with D perhaps given as TRBD1 or TRBD2 (6 bases each). Germline V gene data show CDR1 as LGHDT and CDR2 as YNNKEL (reference sequence). The CDR3 has 12 amino acids. Deletions cut 3 bases from V and 5 bases from J, with 8 bases between. The CDR3 here is CASSQGGHEQYF. The DNA of the CDR3 is TGTGCCAGCAGCCAGGGGGGCCACGAGCAGTACTTC.

The rearrangement links TRBV28 to TRBJ2-3, with 9 bases that match TRBD1. This CDR3 spans 16 amino acids. CDR1 and CDR2 from the germline V gene are MDHEN and SYDVKM. Unmatched junction bases numbered 10, after V lost 5 bases and J lost 4 bases. CDR3: CASSQVGTGSSDTQYF. CDR3 nucleotides: TGTGCCAGCAGTCAGGTGGGGACAGGGAGCTCAGATACGCAGTATTTT.

The chain uses TRBV5-1 and TRBJ2-7, with D tentatively TRBD2 (6 bases). In germline, CDR1 is SGHRS, CDR2 YFSETQ. V was clipped by 4 bases and J by 0 bases, with 14 bases between them. CDR3 size: 15 residues. The CDR3 region has the DNA TGCGCCAGCAGCCCCGGGGGATCCAGCTCCTACGAGCAGTACTTC. This codes for CASSPGGSSSYEQYF.

This chain links TRBV18 with TRBJ2-7; TRBD1 matches 8 bases. Germline assignment: CDR1 KGHSH and CDR2 LQKENI. This CDR3 is built from 14 residues. Trimming at V came to 5 bases and at J to 2 bases, leaving 5 bases not matched to a gene. DNA of the CDR3: TGTGCCAGCTCAACAACAGGGGGGCCCTACGAGCAGTACTTC. This encodes CASSTTGGPYEQYF.

This chain joins TRBV19 and TRBJ2-3, with 12 bases lining up with TRBD2. The ends lost 3 bases at V and 4 bases at J; junction bases unmatched: 5. There are 16 residues in the CDR3. Germline V gene sequence: CDR1 LNHDA, CDR2 SQIVND (reference sequence). CDR3 sequence: CASSIELAGGPDTQYF. CDR3 nucleotides: TGTGCCAGTAGTATCGAACTAGCGGGAGGTCCAGATACGCAGTATTTT.

The rearrangement uses TRBV6-2 or TRBV6-3 and TRBJ1-1, with D unclear. Trimming removed 0 bases at V and 4 bases at J, with 12 bases between. The CDR3 consists of 15 residues. The germline CDR1 and CDR2 sequences are MNHEY and SVGEGT. Here the CDR3 reads CASSYSIAGGTEAFF. The CDR3 DNA reads as TGTGCCAGCAGTTACTCGATTGCAGGCGGCACTGAAGCTTTCTTT.